The rows below give T cell receptor beta chains drawn from one sample of a study of lymphopenia after photon versus proton radiotherapy. Clones were sequenced by immunoSEQ multiplex PCR, and TCRdb holds only the in-frame ones, with some missing. The sample includes more than 35,000 clones, about 85% of them seen just once. Source: peripheral blood, taken from a patient treated with photon-based radiotherapy. The source of these receptors is a man between 50 and 59 years old with gastric cancer. Each CDR3 is given with its conserved first and last residue. The D gene is left open where the match is weak. Size tells how often a clone was seen (once, few, many) or the class of an expanded clone, and some rows leave it out.

j_call d_call clone_size v_call cdr3_nt cdr3_aa
TRBJ1-1 TRBD1 - TRBV9 TGTGCCAGCAGCCCGGGACAGGGCATTGAAGCTTTCTTT CASSPGQGIEAFF
TRBJ1-6 - - TRBV6-5 TGTGCCAGCAGCCCGAACGGTTCACCCCTCCACTTT CASSPNGSPLHF
TRBJ1-3 TRBD1 once TRBV7-2 TGTGCCAGCAGCTTTGGGACAGAAACTGGAAACACCATATATTTT CASSFGTETGNTIYF
TRBJ2-1 - - TRBV6-5 TGTGCCAGCAGTTACTCGATCTGGGGCCCATACAATGAGCAGTTCTTC CASSYSIWGPYNEQFF
TRBJ1-2 TRBD1 - TRBV5-1 TGCGCCAGCAGCACCGGGACAGCCATGGAAGGCTACACCTTC CASSTGTAMEGYTF
TRBJ2-1 - - TRBV4-1 TGCGCCAGCAGCCAGGCTTCTAGCTCCCTATACAATGAGCAGTTCTTC CASSQASSSLYNEQFF
TRBJ1-5 - - TRBV19 TGTGCCAGTAAGGCGGGAGATAGCAATCAGCCCCAGCATTTT CASKAGDSNQPQHF
TRBJ2-1 - - TRBV7-2 TGTGCCAGCAGCTTAGACTATCGGGGGAATGAGCAGTTCTTC CASSLDYRGNEQFF
TRBJ2-2 TRBD2 - TRBV10-3 TGTGCCATCAGTGAGTTGGGGGGGACTAGCGGGACCGACACCGGGGAGCTGTTTTTT CAISELGGTSGTDTGELFF
TRBJ2-7 TRBD1 - TRBV5-1 TGCGCCAGCAGCGTAAGCGCCGGGACAGGTACCTACGAGCAGTACTTC CASSVSAGTGTYEQYF
TRBJ1-2 - - TRBV7-9 TGTGCCAGCAGCCCCTCGGGGAATGGCTACACCTTC CASSPSGNGYTF
TRBJ1-2 - few TRBV6-5 TGTGCCAGCGGCGACAGTCTCTATGGCTACACCTTC CASGDSLYGYTF
TRBJ2-7 TRBD1 - TRBV28 TGTGCCAGCAGCCGAGTGGGACAGGGAGAATACGAGCAGTACTTC CASSRVGQGEYEQYF
TRBJ2-7 TRBD2 - TRBV7-2 TGTGCCAGCAGCTTAGCGGGTCCTAGCGGGGGTCAGTACTTC CASSLAGPSGGQYF